This T cell receptor (beta chain) appears in the sequencing data of a study of T cells expressing NK-cell markers. UMIs accompanied the 5'RACE template switching by which TCR beta cDNA was made. TCRdb re-called the 5' RACE reads, yielding one record per CDR3 amino acid sequence without DNA. The sample table sets out 350,000 to 400,000 distinct CDR3 sequences. The CDR3 covers 13 residues. The V gene's germline CDR1 is GTSNPN and CDR2 SVGIG (reference sequence). This clonotype originated in a woman aged 50 to 60 in good health. The specimen sequenced was blood T cells: a sorted CD56 or NKG2C T cell subset, CD4+ or CD8+ T cells, or bulk PBMC T cells (not recorded which). This rearrangement joins TRBV30 to TRBJ2-3. The CDR3 reads CAWSSGYMDTQYF.